Listed below are T cell receptor beta chains from one sample, sequenced in a study of T cell responses to AZD1222 COVID-19 vaccine. Sequenced by immunoSEQ multiplex PCR; TCRdb stores in-frame clones only, minus some. The sample shows some 140,000 clones, approximately 93% of them seen only once. Here the sequenced sample was peripheral blood, taken on day 0 of AZD1222 vaccination. These receptors all come from an adult in good health. Each CDR3 is given with its conserved first and last residue. The D gene is left open where the match is weak. The listing skips clone size in some rows; elsewhere it reads once, few, many or a size class.

CDR3: CASSFGSYYEQYF; DNA: TGTGCCAGCAGTTTCGGGTCTTACTACGAGCAGTACTTC; size: once; V: TRBV27; J: TRBJ2-7; D: -
CDR3: CASNRQGYNEQFF; DNA: TGTGCCAGCAATAGACAGGGGTACAATGAGCAGTTCTTC; size: -; V: TRBV12-3/TRBV12-4; J: TRBJ2-1; D: TRBD1
CDR3: CASSFSSGVRYEQYF; DNA: TGCGCCAGCAGCTTCTCTTCAGGGGTCCGCTACGAGCAGTACTTC; size: -; V: TRBV5-1; J: TRBJ2-7; D: -
CDR3: CASSQLAGKETQYF; DNA: TGCGCCAGCAGCCAGCTAGCGGGGAAAGAGACCCAGTACTTC; size: -; V: TRBV5-1; J: TRBJ2-5; D: TRBD2
CDR3: CASTLQGAENTEAFF; DNA: TGTGCCAGTACCCTACAGGGAGCCGAGAACACTGAAGCTTTCTTT; size: -; V: TRBV19; J: TRBJ1-1; D: -
CDR3: CASSLPLAGADTQYF; DNA: TGCGCCAGCAGCTTACCCCTAGCGGGGGCAGATACGCAGTATTTT; size: -; V: TRBV5-1; J: TRBJ2-3; D: TRBD2
CDR3: CAISESRLAGEETQYF; DNA: TGTGCCATCAGTGAGTCTCGATTAGCGGGGGAGGAGACCCAGTACTTC; size: once; V: TRBV10-3; J: TRBJ2-5; D: TRBD2
CDR3: CASSYPGASSGGYTF; DNA: TGTGCCAGCAGTTACCCTGGGGCCTCGAGTGGTGGCTACACCTTC; size: -; V: TRBV6-6; J: TRBJ1-2; D: -
CDR3: CASSGGLGNQPQHF; DNA: TGTGCCAGCAGCGGGGGGTTGGGCAATCAGCCCCAGCATTTT; size: -; V: TRBV5-5; J: TRBJ1-5; D: -
CDR3: CATRRDPRTEAFF; DNA: TGCGCCACCCGGCGGGACCCGAGAACTGAAGCTTTCTTT; size: -; V: TRBV10-1; J: TRBJ1-1; D: -
CDR3: CASSVGDSQETQYF; DNA: TGTGCCAGCAGCGTAGGTGACTCCCAAGAGACCCAGTACTTC; size: -; V: TRBV9; J: TRBJ2-5; D: -
CDR3: CASSRAGSLATNEKLFF; DNA: TGTGCCAGCAGCCGCGCAGGGTCGTTGGCAACTAATGAAAAACTGTTTTTT; size: -; V: TRBV3-1/TRBV3-2; J: TRBJ1-4; D: -
CDR3: CASSLWTSGGVSDTQYF; DNA: TGTGCCAGCAGTTTATGGACTAGCGGGGGGGTATCAGATACGCAGTATTTT; size: -; V: TRBV28; J: TRBJ2-3; D: TRBD2
CDR3: CAWRTSTGMGAFF; DNA: TGTGCCTGGAGGACCTCGACAGGGATGGGGGCTTTCTTT; size: -; V: TRBV30; J: TRBJ1-1; D: TRBD1
CDR3: CASGLAGGLETQYF; DNA: TGTGCCAGCGGTCTAGCGGGGGGTTTGGAGACCCAGTACTTC; size: -; V: TRBV7-9; J: TRBJ2-5; D: TRBD2
CDR3: CASSYGTGVQETQYF; DNA: TGTGCCAGCAGCTACGGAACAGGGGTGCAAGAGACCCAGTACTTC; size: -; V: TRBV11-2; J: TRBJ2-5; D: TRBD1
CDR3: CASSIDGSLNYGYTF; DNA: TGTGCCAGTAGTATAGACGGCAGCCTAAACTATGGCTACACCTTC; size: -; V: TRBV19; J: TRBJ1-2; D: -
CDR3: CASSPDRTNYGYTF; DNA: TGTGCCAGCTCACCAGACAGAACTAACTATGGCTACACCTTC; size: -; V: TRBV18; J: TRBJ1-2; D: -
CDR3: CALSVRGSSGNTIYF; DNA: TGTGCCCTATCTGTCAGGGGAAGCTCTGGAAACACCATATATTTT; size: once; V: TRBV10-3; J: TRBJ1-3; D: -
CDR3: CASSPLMGVVTEAFF; DNA: TGTGCCAGTAGTCCCCTGATGGGAGTGGTCACTGAAGCTTTCTTT; size: -; V: TRBV19; J: TRBJ1-1; D: -
CDR3: CASSLRGGWNSPLHF; DNA: TGTGCCAGCAGCTTAAGGGGGGGGTGGAATTCACCCCTCCACTTT; size: -; V: TRBV5-4; J: TRBJ1-6; D: -
CDR3: CASSPIPGPHTEAFF; DNA: TGTGCCAGCAGCCCTATCCCGGGGCCGCACACTGAAGCTTTCTTT; size: -; V: TRBV7-9; J: TRBJ1-1; D: -
CDR3: CSVPARDWDGYTF; DNA: TGCAGCGTCCCTGCCAGGGACTGGGATGGCTACACCTTC; size: -; V: TRBV29-1; J: TRBJ1-2; D: -
CDR3: CASSSGLAGGWGTDTQYF; DNA: TGTGCCAGCAGCTCGGGACTAGCGGGGGGATGGGGCACAGATACGCAGTATTTT; size: -; V: TRBV13; J: TRBJ2-3; D: TRBD2
CDR3: CASSLGGTENTEAFF; DNA: TGCGCCAGCAGCTTGGGTGGGACAGAGAACACTGAAGCTTTCTTT; size: -; V: TRBV5-1; J: TRBJ1-1; D: TRBD1
CDR3: CASRPPSGLSYNEQFF; DNA: TGTGCCAGCAGACCTCCTAGCGGGCTTTCCTACAATGAGCAGTTCTTC; size: -; V: TRBV2; J: TRBJ2-1; D: TRBD2
CDR3: CASSLEEGLNTGELFF; DNA: TGTGCCAGCAGCTTGGAGGAGGGTTTGAACACCGGGGAGCTGTTTTTT; size: -; V: TRBV5-8; J: TRBJ2-2; D: -
CDR3: CASSQGQENTEAFF; DNA: TGCGCCAGCAGCCAAGGACAGGAGAACACTGAAGCTTTCTTT; size: -; V: TRBV5-1; J: TRBJ1-1; D: TRBD1
CDR3: CASSTGGPQPQHF; DNA: TGTGCCAGCAGCACAGGGGGGCCTCAGCCCCAGCATTTT; size: -; V: TRBV12-3/TRBV12-4; J: TRBJ1-5; D: TRBD1
CDR3: CASSLEPASYGYTF; DNA: TGCGCCAGCAGCTTGGAGCCGGCTTCCTATGGCTACACCTTC; size: -; V: TRBV5-1; J: TRBJ1-2; D: -
CDR3: CASSLGGGSGYGYTF; DNA: TGTGCCAGCAGCTTGGGGGGTGGTTCTGGCTATGGCTACACCTTC; size: -; V: TRBV5-4; J: TRBJ1-2; D: -
CDR3: CASSYSGGGLTDTQYF; DNA: TGTGCCAGCAGTTACTCTGGGGGGGGCCTAACAGATACGCAGTATTTT; size: -; V: TRBV6-5; J: TRBJ2-3; D: -
CDR3: CASSKRGTYEQYF; DNA: TGTGCCAGCAGCAAAAGGGGCACCTACGAGCAGTACTTC; size: -; V: TRBV21-1; J: TRBJ2-7; D: -
CDR3: CASALRDRGVEQYF; DNA: TGTGCCAGCGCCCTCCGGGACAGGGGGGTCGAGCAGTACTTC; size: -; V: TRBV3-1/TRBV3-2; J: TRBJ2-7; D: TRBD1
CDR3: CASSPGTGVNTEAFF; DNA: TGTGCCAGCAGTCCCGGGACAGGGGTGAACACTGAAGCTTTCTTT; size: -; V: TRBV6-5; J: TRBJ1-1; D: TRBD1
CDR3: CASSVSGRTDTQYF; DNA: TGTGCCAGCAGCGTAAGCGGGCGCACAGATACGCAGTATTTT; size: -; V: TRBV9; J: TRBJ2-3; D: -
CDR3: CASSPKRTSGGLSTDTQYF; DNA: TGTGCCAGCAGCCCCAAAAGAACTAGCGGGGGGCTTAGCACAGATACGCAGTATTTT; size: -; V: TRBV5-4; J: TRBJ2-3; D: TRBD2
CDR3: CASSPRQAQSNYGYTF; DNA: TGTGCCAGCTCACCACGACAGGCACAGTCTAACTATGGCTACACCTTC; size: -; V: TRBV18; J: TRBJ1-2; D: -
CDR3: CASSVEGGTETQYF; DNA: TGTGCCAGCAGCGTAGAGGGAGGAACAGAGACCCAGTACTTC; size: few; V: TRBV9; J: TRBJ2-5; D: -
CDR3: CASSLGQATDTQYF; DNA: TGTGCCAGCAGCTTAGGACAGGCCACAGATACGCAGTATTTT; size: -; V: TRBV11-2; J: TRBJ2-3; D: -